These 17 T cell receptor beta chains share one sample of origin, sequenced in a study of metastatic and nonmetastatic thyroid tumors (TCRdb year 2020). None of the patients had been given any treatment before thyroid surgery. Libraries were prepared through PCR. For sequencing, an Illumina HiSeq 4000 was employed. The public reads were run again by TCRdb, first through fastp at Q25 and then through MiXCR, and only productive beta chains were kept. In all, the sample holds 15,000 to 25,000 clones, and less than 30% of those were seen once. About 3.5% of the sample lies in the top ten. The sample was blood. The receptors shown here come from a male donor with papillary thyroid cancer or a benign thyroid nodule (not recorded which). Some clones in this sample may be carry-over from other donors' samples.

Many counts were recorded for this clone. At the DNA level, this CDR3 is encoded by other sequences in the same sample as well. The V gene is TRBV6-1, the J gene TRBJ2-5, with D possibly TRBD1 on 5 matching bases. The CDR3 has 14 residues. Germline V gene data show CDR1 as MNHNS and CDR2 as SASEGT. V lost 7 bases and J 5 bases, leaving 17 bases between the germline ends. CDR3 region: CASTTARVGETQYF. In DNA, the CDR3 is TGTGCCAGCACCACTGCCAGGGTTGGGGAGACCCAGTACTTC.

Remarks on this clone: The junction differs from germline at one of its ends, possibly a read error. The V gene is TRBV11-3, the J gene TRBJ2-1; perhaps D is TRBD1 or TRBD2 (5 bases each). The length of the CDR3 is 14 residues. Germline V gene data show CDR1 as SGHNT and CDR2 as YENEEA. The CDR3 sequence: CASSLDRDHNEQFF. The CDR3 DNA reads TGTGCCAGCAGCCTAGACCGGGACCACAATGAGCAGTTCTTC.

This clone turned up a few times. The CDR3 here is CASSLGVASGNNEQFF. The CDR3 region has the DNA TGTGCCAGCAGCCTAGGGGTGGCTAGCGGGAACAATGAGCAGTTCTTC. The V gene is TRBV11-2, the J gene TRBJ2-1; 9 nucleotides line up with TRBD2. This CDR3 has 16 amino acids. The V and J ends lost 5 bases and 5 bases, in that order; junction bases with no gene match: 10. CDR1 and CDR2 from the germline V gene are SGHAT and FQNNGV.

The J gene is TRBJ2-1, the V gene TRBV24-1; no clear D gene. V was trimmed by 1 base and J by 0 bases, leaving 9 bases between them. This CDR3 region has 16 residues. Germline V lookup: CDR1 KGHDR, CDR2 SFDVKD. In DNA form, the CDR3 reads TGTGCCACCAGTGATTTTGAGGCAGGCTCCTACAATGAGCAGTTCTTC. This codes for CATSDFEAGSYNEQFF.

The chain combines TRBV5-1 with TRBJ2-3; no clear D gene. CDR1 and CDR2 from the germline V gene are SGHRS and YFSETQ. The CDR3 runs 11 residues. Trimming removed 9 bases from V and 2 bases from J, with 7 bases in between. The CDR3 DNA is TGCGCCATCGGCGACACAGATACGCAGTATTTT. It codes for CAIGDTDTQYF. Complete variable domain (other parts from reference TRBV5-1 and TRBJ2-3): KAGVTQTPRYLIKTRGQQVTLSCSPISGHRSVSWYQQTPGQGLQFLFEYFSETQRNKGNFPGRFSGRQFSNSRSEMNVSTLELGDSALYLCAIGDTDTQYFGPGTRLTVL.

The chain links TRBV6-1 to TRBJ2-2; 9 bases match TRBD1. Trimming removed 5 bases from V and 3 bases from J; junction bases left unmatched: 7. Germline V gives CDR1 MNHNS, CDR2 SASEGT. CDR3 length: 16 amino acids. CDR3 in amino acids: CASSPGQGNYTGELFF. CDR3 DNA: TGTGCCAGCAGTCCTGGACAGGGGAATTACACCGGGGAGCTGTTTTTT.

The chain recombines TRBV19 with TRBJ2-2; D possibly matches TRBD1 or TRBD2 (5 bases each). V was cut by 8 bases and J by 0 bases, with 10 bases left in between. The CDR3 sequence is 14 residues long. Per germline, CDR1 LNHDA and CDR2 SQIVND (reference sequence). CDR3 in amino acids: CASSGTPNTGELFF. The CDR3 DNA sequence: TGTGCCAGTTCCGGGACGCCGAACACCGGGGAGCTGTTTTTT.

Ten or more counts support this clone. This chain joins TRBV29-1 and TRBJ2-7; weak D call: TRBD1 (6 bases). CDR3 length: 12 amino acids. Germline CDR1 reads SQVTM; CDR2 reads ANQGSEA. V was trimmed by 5 bases and J by 7 bases, leaving 15 bases between them. The CDR3 nucleotides read TGCAGCGTTAATAAGGGGGAGCGGGAGCAGTACTTC. Translating it yields CSVNKGEREQYF.

This clone was observed a handful of times. The chain employs TRBV20-1 and TRBJ2-3, with a weak D call TRBD2 (6 bases). CDR1 and CDR2 from the germline V gene are DFQATT and SNEGSKA (reference sequence). CDR3 length: 14 residues. Trimming took 4 bases from V and 0 from J, leaving 11 bases between them. The CDR3 protein is CSATSGSSTDTQYF. CDR3 DNA: TGCAGTGCTACCAGCGGGTCGAGCACAGATACGCAGTATTTT.

The CDR3 loop is CASSIVFRQSNQPQHF. CDR3 bases: TGTGCCAGTAGTATAGTCTTCAGGCAGAGCAATCAGCCCCAGCATTTT. The V call is TRBV19, the J call TRBJ1-5; D is unresolved. V was cut by 1 base and J by 1 base, with 11 bases left in between. The CDR3 runs 16 residues. Germline V gene lookup returns CDR1 LNHDA and CDR2 SQIVND (reference sequence).

This clone has ten or more counts. The V and J genes are TRBV3-1 and TRBJ2-7; unclear D gene. The length of the CDR3 is 14 residues. V lost 1 base and J lost 1, with 8 bases in between. The V gene's germline CDR1 is LGHDT and CDR2 YNNKEL (reference sequence). CDR3 in DNA: TGTGCCAGCAGCCAAGTGAAGGGTTCCTACGAGCAGTACTTC. Translating it yields CASSQVKGSYEQYF.

Within the sample, this clone is medium-sized. J is TRBJ2-1 and V is TRBV3-1; 7 bases agree with TRBD1. This CDR3 has 16 amino acids. Germline V gives CDR1 LGHDT, CDR2 YNNKEL (reference sequence). Trimming took 0 bases from V and 2 from J; bases not matched to a gene: 4. In nucleotides, the CDR3 is TGTGCCAGCAGCCAAGATGAGGGGGCCCCCTACAATGAGCAGTTCTTC. It yields the protein CASSQDEGAPYNEQFF.

This clone was counted at least ten times. The J gene is TRBJ2-4, the V gene TRBV19, with D possibly matching TRBD1 (6 bases). Germline CDR1 LNHDA, CDR2 SQIVND (reference sequence). This CDR3 has 14 residues. V shed 5 bases and J shed 2 bases, with 10 bases lying between them. The chain's CDR3 is CASSAGQPKNIQYF. CDR3 DNA sequence: TGTGCCAGTAGTGCCGGACAGCCCAAAAACATTCAGTACTTC.

By share, this clone counts as medium-sized. V gene TRBV11-3 combines with J gene TRBJ2-5, with D hard to call. The CDR3 contains 13 residues. Germline CDR1 and CDR2: SGHNT and YENEEA. The V end lost 2 bases, the J end lost 2 bases, and 6 bases lay between the germline ends. The CDR3 coding sequence is TGTGCCAGCAGCTTATCAATACAAGAGACCCAGTACTTC. Its protein product is CASSLSIQETQYF.

This clone was recorded a few times. The chain employs TRBV6-2 or TRBV6-3 and TRBJ2-7; TRBD1 or TRBD2 may be the D gene (5 bases each). Trimming shortened V by 3 bases and J by 2 bases, and 11 bases separated the two germline ends. The CDR3 is 14 amino acids. The germline gives CDR1 MNHEY, CDR2 SVGEGT. CDR3 region: CASSYGTETYEQYF. CDR3 sequence (DNA): TGTGCCAGCAGTTATGGGACGGAAACCTACGAGCAGTACTTC.

The chain has TRBV30 and TRBJ1-5, with D unclear. V gave up 5 bases and J gave up 0 bases, with 8 bases separating them. The germline CDR1 and CDR2 sequences are GTSNPN and SVGIG (reference sequence). The CDR3 is 13 residues long. CDR3 nucleotide sequence: TGTGCCTGGGCGGAAGATAGCAATCAGCCCCAGCATTTT. This codes for CAWAEDSNQPQHF.

CDR3 in DNA: TGTGCCAGCAGCTCGTTGGAAACCGGGGAGCTGTTTTTT. It translates to CASSSLETGELFF. V and J are TRBV7-3 and TRBJ2-2, with unresolved D. Germline lookup yields CDR1 SGHTA and CDR2 FQGTGA. Between the trimmed V and J ends, which lost 4 bases and 5 bases, there was a span of 8 bases. The CDR3 has 13 amino acids.